This entry concerns a single TCR beta chain. Preparation of the TCRbeta library was carried out with unique molecular identifiers. From the PCR reads, TCRdb called clonotypes with MiXCR, one entry per CDR3 protein. The repertoire consists of about 500,000 distinct CDR3 sequences, with about 30% occurring once and the leading ten covering roughly 2.5%. The data were taken from a study of T-cell reconstitution after alpha-beta-depleted transplantation in children. The CDR3 runs to 17 residues. V lost 2 bases and J lost 0, with 17 bases in between. V gene TRBV12-3 or TRBV12-4 combines with J gene TRBJ2-7, with D perhaps matching TRBD2 (6 bases). This clonotype was obtained from a human donor who donated a stem cell graft to a child with aplastic anemia. The sample was PBMCs from the stem cell graft donor, taken from the stem cell graft. The CDR3 sequence: CASSLRVVVGLSYEQYF. DNA of the CDR3: TGTGCCAGCAGTTTAAGGGTCGTGGTGGGACTCTCCTACGAGCAGTACTTC.